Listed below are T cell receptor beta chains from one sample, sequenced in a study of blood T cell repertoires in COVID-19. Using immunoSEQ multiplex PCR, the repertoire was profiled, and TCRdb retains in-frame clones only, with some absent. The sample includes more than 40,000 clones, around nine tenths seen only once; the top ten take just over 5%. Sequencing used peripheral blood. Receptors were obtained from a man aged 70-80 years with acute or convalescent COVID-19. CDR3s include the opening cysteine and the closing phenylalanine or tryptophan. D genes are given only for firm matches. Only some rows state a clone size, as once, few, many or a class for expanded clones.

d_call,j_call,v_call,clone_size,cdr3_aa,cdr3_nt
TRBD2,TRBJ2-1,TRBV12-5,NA,CASGLVLAGNYNEQFF,TGTGCTAGTGGTTTGGTACTAGCGGGGAACTACAATGAGCAGTTCTTC
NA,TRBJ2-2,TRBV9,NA,CASSSSGSGELFF,TGTGCCAGCAGCTCTTCGGGGTCCGGGGAGCTGTTTTTT
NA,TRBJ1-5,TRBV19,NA,CASSMGGGAGQPQHF,TGTGCCAGTAGTATGGGTGGGGGCGCGGGTCAGCCCCAGCATTTT
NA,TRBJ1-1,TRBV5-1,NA,CASSRRGMNTEAFF,TGCGCCAGCAGTCGTAGGGGAATGAACACTGAAGCTTTCTTT
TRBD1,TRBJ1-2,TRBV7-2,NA,CASSLGQGESYGYTF,TGTGCCAGCAGCTTAGGGCAGGGGGAGAGCTATGGCTACACCTTC
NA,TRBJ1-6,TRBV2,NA,CASIFYRESYNSPLHF,TGTGCCAGCATCTTCTACAGGGAATCCTATAATTCACCCCTCCACTTT
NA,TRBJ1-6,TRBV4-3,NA,CASSQGAAAGNSPLHF,TGCGCCAGCAGCCAAGGCGCAGCCGCAGGGAATTCACCCCTCCACTTT
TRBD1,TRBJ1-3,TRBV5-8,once,CASSQGDFGNTIYF,TGTGCCAGCAGCCAGGGGGATTTTGGAAACACCATATATTTT
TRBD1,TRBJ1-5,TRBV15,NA,CATSGLTSSGTGKYQPQHF,TGTGCCACCAGCGGGCTGACCTCTTCCGGGACAGGGAAATATCAGCCCCAGCATTTT
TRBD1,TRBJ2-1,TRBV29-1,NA,CSVTGTGGRGEQFF,TGCAGCGTTACCGGGACAGGGGGTCGTGGTGAGCAGTTCTTC
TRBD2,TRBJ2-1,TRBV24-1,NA,CATKQAGAYEQFF,TGTGCCACCAAACAAGCGGGGGCATATGAGCAGTTCTTC
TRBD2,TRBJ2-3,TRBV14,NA,CASSPRTSQLITDTQYF,TGTGCCAGCAGCCCCAGGACTAGTCAATTAATTACAGATACGCAGTATTTT
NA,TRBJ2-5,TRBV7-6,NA,CASSFPGLGRETQYF,TGTGCCAGCAGCTTCCCCGGACTCGGTCGAGAGACCCAGTACTTC
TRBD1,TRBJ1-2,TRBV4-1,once,CASSRTTGAYGYTF,TGCGCCAGCAGCCGTACGACAGGGGCCTATGGCTACACCTTC
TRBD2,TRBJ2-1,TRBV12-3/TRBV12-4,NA,CAIAGGLYNEQFF,TGTGCCATCGCGGGGGGGCTCTACAATGAGCAGTTCTTC
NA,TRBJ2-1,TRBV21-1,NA,CASSARDSYNEQFF,TGTGCCAGCAGCGCCCGGGACAGCTACAATGAGCAGTTCTTC